What follows are 14 T cell receptor beta chains derived from one specimen sequenced in a study of T cell responses to AZD1222 COVID-19 vaccine. Some clones are missing from TCRdb's copy, which holds only in-frame ones; the method was immunoSEQ multiplex PCR. This sample has around 180,000 clones, with almost 95% found just once. Source: peripheral blood, taken on day 0 of AZD1222 vaccination. The source of these receptors is an adult in good health.

The chain carries TRBV5-1 and TRBJ2-7; 7 positions agree with TRBD1. The CDR3 sequence is 16 residues long. V shed 0 bases, J shed 0 bases, and the junction held 6 bases outside the gene matches. Per the germline V gene, CDR1 is SGHRS and CDR2 is YFSETQ. The CDR3 DNA follows: TGCGCCAGCAGCTTGGACGGACAGGAGGTCTCCTACGAGCAGTACTTC. Encoded protein: CASSLDGQEVSYEQYF.

The chain joins TRBV15 to TRBJ2-3; a weak D match, TRBD2 (5 bases). Per the germline V gene, CDR1 is LNHNV and CDR2 is YYDKDF (reference sequence). V lost 1 base, J lost 3 bases, and 11 bases lay in between. The CDR3 has 15 residues. In DNA, the CDR3 is TGTGCCACCAGCAGAGGAGGGAAAGGAACAGATACGCAGTATTTT. Translation: CATSRGGKGTDTQYF.

V usage is TRBV11-2 and J usage is TRBJ2-7; 8 bases fit TRBD1. The CDR3 has 15 residues. V shed 5 bases, J shed 7 bases, and the junction held 13 bases outside the gene matches. Germline V gives CDR1 SGHAT, CDR2 FQNNGV. The chain's CDR3 is CASSVNRGTLIEQYF. The CDR3 nucleotides read TGTGCCAGCAGCGTCAACAGGGGGACCCTTATTGAGCAGTACTTC.

This chain links TRBV27 with TRBJ1-4; D is undetermined. Germline CDR1 and CDR2: MNHEY and SMNVEV (reference sequence). CDR3 size: 13 residues. Between the trimmed V and J ends, which lost 5 bases and 7 bases, there was a span of 11 bases. The CDR3 reads CASSPTSAEKLFF. CDR3 nucleotide sequence: TGTGCCAGCAGTCCGACGTCGGCTGAAAAACTGTTTTTT.

This rearrangement joins TRBV5-1 to TRBJ1-6; TRBD1 is a possible D gene (5 bases). This CDR3 has 14 amino acids. CDR1 and CDR2 (germline): SGHRS, YFSETQ. Trimming cost V 5 bases and J 5 bases, with 11 bases left between them. The CDR3: CASSLTVNNSPLHF. The DNA for the CDR3 is TGCGCCAGCAGTTTGACAGTGAATAATTCACCCCTCCACTTT.

The chain recombines TRBV7-3 with TRBJ2-2, with D perhaps TRBD1 or TRBD2 (6 bases each). The CDR3 consists of 15 residues. The germline CDR1 and CDR2 sequences are SGHTA and FQGTGA. V gave up 3 bases and J gave up 4 bases, with 12 bases separating them. The chain's CDR3 is CASSFGGPVTGELFF. CDR3 coding DNA: TGTGCCAGCAGCTTTGGGGGGCCGGTCACCGGGGAGCTGTTTTTT.

The gene calls are TRBV10-3 and TRBJ1-2, with 8 bases lining up with TRBD1. The CDR3 extends over 13 amino acids. Germline-derived CDR1 and CDR2 are ENHRY and SYGVKD. Trimming removed 6 bases from V and 6 bases from J; junction bases left unmatched: 6. CDR3 sequence (DNA): TGTGCCATCAGGGCAGGGGGCGCGGATGGCTACACCTTC. It is translated as CAIRAGGADGYTF.

The J gene is TRBJ2-3, the V gene TRBV6-5, with D hard to call. The CDR3 has 11 amino acids. Trimming left V 8 bases short and J 5 bases short, with 8 bases between. CDR1 MNHEY and CDR2 SVGAGI come from the germline V gene. The CDR3 is CASQEEDTQYF. The CDR3 coding sequence is TGTGCCAGCCAAGAGGAAGATACGCAGTATTTT.

The chain links TRBV3-1 (or the pseudogene TRBV3-2) to TRBJ1-4, with 8 bases fitting TRBD1. This CDR3 is 14 amino acids long. The V gene end was trimmed by 3 bases and the J gene end by 6 bases; junction bases not matched to a gene: 3. CDR1 LGHDT and CDR2 YNNKEL come from the germline V gene (reference sequence). The CDR3 sequence is CASSHRQGYEKLFF. As DNA, the CDR3 is TGTGCCAGCAGCCACAGACAGGGGTATGAAAAACTGTTTTTT.

The chain couples TRBV5-5 to TRBJ2-7, with TRBD2 identical over 7 bases. Per the germline V gene, CDR1 is SGHKS and CDR2 is YYEKEE (reference sequence). The CDR3 loop spans 16 amino acids. The trim removed 0 bases at V and 1 base at J, leaving 7 bases unmatched. DNA of the CDR3: TGTGCCAGCAGCTTGGGGGCCGGCGGGAGTTCCTACGAGCAGTACTTC. This gives the protein CASSLGAGGSSYEQYF.

The rearrangement links TRBV4-1 to TRBJ1-1; D is unresolved. The CDR3 length is 15 residues. From germline, CDR1 is MGHRA and CDR2 YSYEKL. V lost 1 base and J 1 base, leaving 10 bases between the germline ends. CDR3 DNA: TGCGCCAGCAGCCAAGTTTCCGGACGGAACACTGAAGCTTTCTTT. It codes for CASSQVSGRNTEAFF.

This chain joins TRBV5-1 and TRBJ2-2, with unresolved D. CDR1 and CDR2 (germline): SGHRS, YFSETQ. The CDR3 loop spans 16 amino acids. Trimming took off 0 bases at V and 0 bases at J, with 9 bases between the two ends. The CDR3 DNA follows: TGCGCCAGCAGCTTGGTACAGCTCGCGAACACCGGGGAGCTGTTTTTT. This sequence encodes CASSLVQLANTGELFF.

The chain joins TRBV5-6 to TRBJ1-4; D is uncertain. Trimming shortened V by 5 bases and J by 8 bases, and 16 bases separated the two germline ends. The germline V gene encodes CDR1 SGHDT and CDR2 YYEEEE. This CDR3 comprises 14 residues. As DNA, the CDR3 is TGTGCCAGCAGGCCCGGGAGGGTAGGCGAAAAACTGTTTTTT. Translated, it gives CASRPGRVGEKLFF.

CDR3 in amino acids: CASSERGTLNQPQHF. The DNA of the CDR3 is TGTGCCAGCAGTGAACGGGGGACACTTAATCAGCCCCAGCATTTT. The chain has TRBV6-1 and TRBJ1-5; perhaps TRBD1 as D (6 bases). The CDR3 covers 15 residues. V lost 2 bases, J lost 4 bases, and 12 bases lay in between. Germline V gives CDR1 MNHNS, CDR2 SASEGT.